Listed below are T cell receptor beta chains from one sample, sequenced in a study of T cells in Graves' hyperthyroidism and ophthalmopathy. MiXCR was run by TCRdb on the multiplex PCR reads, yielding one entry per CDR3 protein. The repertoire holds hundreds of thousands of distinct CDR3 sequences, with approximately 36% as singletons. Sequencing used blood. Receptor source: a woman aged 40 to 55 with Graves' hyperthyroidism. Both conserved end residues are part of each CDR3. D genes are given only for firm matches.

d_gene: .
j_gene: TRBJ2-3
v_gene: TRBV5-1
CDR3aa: CASSTGHTDTQYF

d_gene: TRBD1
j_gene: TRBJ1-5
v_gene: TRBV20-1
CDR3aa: CSASEGQLDQPQHF

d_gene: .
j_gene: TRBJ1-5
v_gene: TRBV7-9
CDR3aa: CASSTYRVGNQPQHF

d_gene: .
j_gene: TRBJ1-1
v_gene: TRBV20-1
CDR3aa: CSANMGRLRLTFF

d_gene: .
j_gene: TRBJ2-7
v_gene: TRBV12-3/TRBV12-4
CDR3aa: CASSRTVYEQCF

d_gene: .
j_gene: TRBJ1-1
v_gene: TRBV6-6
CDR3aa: CASRLTVNTEAFF

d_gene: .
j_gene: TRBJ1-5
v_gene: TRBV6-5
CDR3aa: CASSYSMWGGQPQHF

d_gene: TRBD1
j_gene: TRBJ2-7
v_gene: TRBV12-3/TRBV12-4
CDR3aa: CASTGTGGYYEQYF

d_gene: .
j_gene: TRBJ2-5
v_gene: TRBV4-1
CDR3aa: CASSRTSRVQETQYF

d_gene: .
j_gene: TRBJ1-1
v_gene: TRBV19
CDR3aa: CASSPTGYSSEAFF

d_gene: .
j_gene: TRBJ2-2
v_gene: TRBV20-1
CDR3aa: CSARLARWGGTGELFF